The T cell receptor (beta chain) under discussion was sequenced for a study of blood T cell repertoires in COVID-19. Method: immunoSEQ multiplex PCR; TCRdb's copy keeps in-frame clones and lacks some. The sample carries under 250,000 clones, roughly 85% recorded once. The CDR3 runs 19 residues. Germline-derived CDR1 and CDR2 are SGHVS and FQNEAQ. The junction had 18 bases not matched to a gene; V was cut back by 5 bases and J by 4 bases. The chain couples TRBV7-8 to TRBJ1-4, with 8 bases matching TRBD1. This sequence was found in a woman in her sixties or seventies with COVID-19, enrolled during active disease. The specimen sequenced was peripheral blood. The CDR3 loop is CASSHERAGTGASNEKLFF. The DNA of the CDR3 is TGTGCCAGCAGCCACGAAAGGGCCGGGACAGGTGCGAGTAATGAAAAACTGTTTTTT. Filled out from reference TRBV7-8 and TRBJ1-4, the complete variable domain reads GAGVSQSPRYKVAKRGQDVALRCDPISGHVSLFWYQQALGQGPEFLTYFQNEAQLDKSGLPSDRFFAERPEGSVSTLKIQRTQQEDSAVYLCASSHERAGTGASNEKLFFGSGTQLSVL.